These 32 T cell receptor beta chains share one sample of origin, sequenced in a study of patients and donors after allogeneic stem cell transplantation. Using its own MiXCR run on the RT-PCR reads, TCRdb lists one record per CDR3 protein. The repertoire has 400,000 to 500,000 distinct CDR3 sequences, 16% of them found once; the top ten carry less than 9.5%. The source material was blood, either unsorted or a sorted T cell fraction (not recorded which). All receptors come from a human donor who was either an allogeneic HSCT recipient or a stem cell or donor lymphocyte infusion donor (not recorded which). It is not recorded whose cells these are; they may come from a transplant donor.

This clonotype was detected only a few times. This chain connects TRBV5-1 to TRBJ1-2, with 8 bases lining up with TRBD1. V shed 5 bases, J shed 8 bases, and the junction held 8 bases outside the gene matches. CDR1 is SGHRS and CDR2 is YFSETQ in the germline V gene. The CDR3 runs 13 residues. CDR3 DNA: TGCGCCAGCAGTTACGCAGGGGGCAGCGGCTACACCTTC. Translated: CASSYAGGSGYTF.

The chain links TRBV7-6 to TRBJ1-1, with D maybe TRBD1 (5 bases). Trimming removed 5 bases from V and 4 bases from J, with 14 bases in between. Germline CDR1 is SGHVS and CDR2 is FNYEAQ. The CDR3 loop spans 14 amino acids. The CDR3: CASSSTGRGTEAFF. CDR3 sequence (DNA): TGTGCCAGCAGCAGCACGGGGCGGGGCACTGAAGCTTTCTTT.

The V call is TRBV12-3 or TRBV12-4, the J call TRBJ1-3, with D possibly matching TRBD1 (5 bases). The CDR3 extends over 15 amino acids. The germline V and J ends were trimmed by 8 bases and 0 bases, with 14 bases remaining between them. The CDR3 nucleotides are TGTGCCAGCCTCCACAGGATAAACTCTGGAAACACCATATATTTT. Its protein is CASLHRINSGNTIYF.

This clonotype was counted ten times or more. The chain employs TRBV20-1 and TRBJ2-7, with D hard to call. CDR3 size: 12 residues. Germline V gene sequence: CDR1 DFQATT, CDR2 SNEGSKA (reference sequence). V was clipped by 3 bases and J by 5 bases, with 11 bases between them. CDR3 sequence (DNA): TGCAGTGCTAGTTACAGTAGCCACGAGCAGTACTTC. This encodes CSASYSSHEQYF.

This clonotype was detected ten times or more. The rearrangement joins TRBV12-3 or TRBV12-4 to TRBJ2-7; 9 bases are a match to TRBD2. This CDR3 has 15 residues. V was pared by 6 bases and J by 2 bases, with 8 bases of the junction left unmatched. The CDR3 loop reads CASSEGASGTYEQYF. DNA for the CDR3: TGTGCCAGCAGCGAAGGGGCTAGCGGGACCTACGAGCAGTACTTC.

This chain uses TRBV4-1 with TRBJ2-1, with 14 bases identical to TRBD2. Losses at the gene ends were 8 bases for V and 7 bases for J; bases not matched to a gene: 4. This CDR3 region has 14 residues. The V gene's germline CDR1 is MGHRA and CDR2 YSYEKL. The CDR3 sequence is CASLGLAGGNEQFF. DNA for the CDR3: TGCGCCAGCCTCGGACTAGCGGGAGGTAATGAGCAGTTCTTC.

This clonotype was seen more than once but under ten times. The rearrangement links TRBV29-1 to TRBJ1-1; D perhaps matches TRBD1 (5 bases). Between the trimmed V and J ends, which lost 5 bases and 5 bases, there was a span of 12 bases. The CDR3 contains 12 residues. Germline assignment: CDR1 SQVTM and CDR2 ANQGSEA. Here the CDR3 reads CSVPGGGTEAFF. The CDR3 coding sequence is TGCAGCGTTCCGGGCGGGGGAACTGAAGCTTTCTTT.

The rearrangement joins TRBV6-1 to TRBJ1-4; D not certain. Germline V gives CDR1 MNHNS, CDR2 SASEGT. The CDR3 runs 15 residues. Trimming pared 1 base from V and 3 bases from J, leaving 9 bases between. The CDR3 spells CASSEVRAPNEKLFF. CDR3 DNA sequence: TGTGCCAGCAGTGAAGTTAGGGCTCCTAATGAAAAACTGTTTTTT.

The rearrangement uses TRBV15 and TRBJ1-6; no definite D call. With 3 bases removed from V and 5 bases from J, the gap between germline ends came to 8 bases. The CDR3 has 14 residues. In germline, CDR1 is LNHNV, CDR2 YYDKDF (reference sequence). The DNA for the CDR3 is TGTGCCACCAGCAGGGAGGTGGATAATTCACCCCTCCACTTT. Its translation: CATSREVDNSPLHF.

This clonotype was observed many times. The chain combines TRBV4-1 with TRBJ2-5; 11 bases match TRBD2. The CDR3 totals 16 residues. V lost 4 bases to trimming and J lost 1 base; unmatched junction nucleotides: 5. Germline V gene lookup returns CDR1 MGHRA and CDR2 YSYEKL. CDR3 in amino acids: CASSPRLAGLQETQYF. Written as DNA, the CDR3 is TGCGCCAGCAGCCCGCGACTAGCGGGACTCCAAGAGACCCAGTACTTC.

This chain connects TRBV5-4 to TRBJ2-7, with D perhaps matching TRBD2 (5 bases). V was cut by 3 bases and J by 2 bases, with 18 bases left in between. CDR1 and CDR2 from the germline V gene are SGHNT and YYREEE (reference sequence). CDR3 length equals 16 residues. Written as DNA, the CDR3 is TGTGCCAGCAGCTCACACCTTCTCGCGGGTACCTACGAGCAGTACTTC. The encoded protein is CASSSHLLAGTYEQYF.

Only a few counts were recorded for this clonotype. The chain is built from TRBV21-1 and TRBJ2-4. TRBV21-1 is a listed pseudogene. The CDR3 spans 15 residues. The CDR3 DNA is TGTGCCAGCAACTTACCGACCGATGCCAAAAACATTCAGTACTTC. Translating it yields CASNLPTDAKNIQYF.

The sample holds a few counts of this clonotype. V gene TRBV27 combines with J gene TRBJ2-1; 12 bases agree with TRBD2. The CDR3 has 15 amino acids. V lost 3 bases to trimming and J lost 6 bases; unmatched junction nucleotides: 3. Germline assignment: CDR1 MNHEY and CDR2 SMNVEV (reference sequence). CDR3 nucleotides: TGTGCCAGCAGTTTTGCTAGCGGGGGGGTCAATGAGCAGTTCTTC. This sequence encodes CASSFASGGVNEQFF.

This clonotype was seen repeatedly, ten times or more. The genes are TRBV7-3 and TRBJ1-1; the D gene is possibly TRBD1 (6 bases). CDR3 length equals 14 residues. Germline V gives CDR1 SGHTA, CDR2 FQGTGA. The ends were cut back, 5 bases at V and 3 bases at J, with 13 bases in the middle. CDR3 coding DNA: TGTGCCAGCAGCCCACAGGGAGGGGACACTGAAGCTTTCTTT. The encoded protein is CASSPQGGDTEAFF.

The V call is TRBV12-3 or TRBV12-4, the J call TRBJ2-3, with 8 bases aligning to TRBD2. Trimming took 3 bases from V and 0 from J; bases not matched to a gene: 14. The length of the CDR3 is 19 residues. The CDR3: CASSFIGSGISFSTDTQYF. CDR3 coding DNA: TGTGCCAGCAGTTTTATCGGTAGCGGGATTTCGTTTAGCACAGATACGCAGTATTTT.

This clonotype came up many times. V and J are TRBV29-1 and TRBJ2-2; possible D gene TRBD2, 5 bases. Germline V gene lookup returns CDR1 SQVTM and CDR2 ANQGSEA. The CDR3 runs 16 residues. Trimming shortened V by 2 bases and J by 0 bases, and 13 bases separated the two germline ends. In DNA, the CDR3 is TGCAGCGTTGAAACCCGGCGGCGGGCGAACACCGGGGAGCTGTTTTTT. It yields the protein CSVETRRRANTGELFF.

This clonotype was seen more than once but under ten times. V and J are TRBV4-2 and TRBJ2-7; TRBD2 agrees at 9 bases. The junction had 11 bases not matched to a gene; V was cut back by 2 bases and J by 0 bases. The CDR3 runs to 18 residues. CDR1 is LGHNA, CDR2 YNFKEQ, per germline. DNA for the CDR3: TGTGCCAGCAGCCAACCCCGACTAGCGGACAAGATCTCCTACGAGCAGTACTTC. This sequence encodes CASSQPRLADKISYEQYF.

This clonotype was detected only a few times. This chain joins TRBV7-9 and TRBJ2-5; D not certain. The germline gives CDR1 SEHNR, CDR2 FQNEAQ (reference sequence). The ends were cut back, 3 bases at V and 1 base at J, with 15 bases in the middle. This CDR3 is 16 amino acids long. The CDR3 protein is CASSLAVGMSQETQYF. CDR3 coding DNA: TGTGCCAGCAGCTTGGCAGTTGGTATGTCCCAAGAGACCCAGTACTTC.

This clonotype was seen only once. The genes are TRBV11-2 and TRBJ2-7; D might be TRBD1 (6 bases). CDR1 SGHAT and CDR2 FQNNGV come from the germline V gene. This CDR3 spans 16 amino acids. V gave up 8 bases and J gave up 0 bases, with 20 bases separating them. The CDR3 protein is CASRAPFRTASYEQYF. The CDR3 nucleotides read TGTGCCAGCCGGGCCCCCTTTAGGACAGCCTCCTACGAGCAGTACTTC. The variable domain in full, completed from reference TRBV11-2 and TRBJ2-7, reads EAGVAQSPRYKIIEKRQSVAFWCNPISGHATLYWYQQILGQGPKLLIQFQNNGVVDDSQLPKDRFSAERLKGVDSTLKIQPAKLEDSAVYLCASRAPFRTASYEQYFGPGTRLTVT.

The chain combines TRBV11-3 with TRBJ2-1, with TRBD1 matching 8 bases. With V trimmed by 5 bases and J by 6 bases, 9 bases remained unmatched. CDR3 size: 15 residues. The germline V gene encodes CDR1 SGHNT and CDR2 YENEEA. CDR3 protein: CASSPRWDRLNEQFF. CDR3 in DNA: TGTGCCAGCAGCCCTCGTTGGGACAGGCTCAATGAGCAGTTCTTC.

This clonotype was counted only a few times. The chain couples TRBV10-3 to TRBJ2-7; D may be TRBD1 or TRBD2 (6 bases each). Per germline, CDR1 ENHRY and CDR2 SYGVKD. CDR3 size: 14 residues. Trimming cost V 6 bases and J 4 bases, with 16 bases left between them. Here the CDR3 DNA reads TGTGCCATCAGCGGCGGGACAAAGCCGTACGAGCAGTACTTC. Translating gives CAISGGTKPYEQYF.

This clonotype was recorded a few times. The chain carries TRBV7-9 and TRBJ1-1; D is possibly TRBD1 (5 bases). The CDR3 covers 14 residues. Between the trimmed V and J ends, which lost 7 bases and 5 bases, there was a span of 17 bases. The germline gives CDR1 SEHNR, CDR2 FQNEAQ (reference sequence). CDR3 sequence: CASTLLREGTEAFF. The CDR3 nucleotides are TGTGCCAGCACCCTCCTACGGGAGGGGACTGAAGCTTTCTTT.

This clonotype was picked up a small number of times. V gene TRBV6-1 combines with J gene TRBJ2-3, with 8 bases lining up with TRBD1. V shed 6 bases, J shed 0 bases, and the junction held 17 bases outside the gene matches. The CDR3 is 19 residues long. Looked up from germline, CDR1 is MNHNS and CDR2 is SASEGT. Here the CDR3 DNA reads TGTGCCAGCAGCCCGACCGACAGGGGCCGCCGACATAGCACAGATACGCAGTATTTT. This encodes CASSPTDRGRRHSTDTQYF.

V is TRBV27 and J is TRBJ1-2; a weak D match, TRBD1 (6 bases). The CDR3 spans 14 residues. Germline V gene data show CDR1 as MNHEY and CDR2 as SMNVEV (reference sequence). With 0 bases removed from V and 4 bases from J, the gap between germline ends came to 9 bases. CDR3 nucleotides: TGTGCCAGCAGTTTATCACCAGGGGTCTATGGCTACACCTTC. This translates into CASSLSPGVYGYTF.

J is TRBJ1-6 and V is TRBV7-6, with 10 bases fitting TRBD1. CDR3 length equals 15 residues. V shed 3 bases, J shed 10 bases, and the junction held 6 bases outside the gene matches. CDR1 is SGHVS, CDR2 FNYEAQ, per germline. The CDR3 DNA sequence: TGTGCCAGCAGCTTGGGCGGGACAGGGGTCTCACCCCTCCACTTT. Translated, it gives CASSLGGTGVSPLHF.

CDR3 bases: TGTGCCAGCAGCGTAGAGGAGAGAGGAAAAAACATTCAGTACTTC. Its protein product is CASSVEERGKNIQYF. V is TRBV9 and J is TRBJ2-4, with D unclear. V gave up 0 bases and J gave up 4 bases, with 11 bases separating them. This CDR3 is built from 15 residues. Germline CDR1 and CDR2: SGDLS and YYNGEE. Variable domain in full (rest from reference TRBV9 and TRBJ2-4): DSGVTQTPKHLITATGQRVTLRCSPRSGDLSVYWYQQSLDQGLQFLIQYYNGEERAKGNILERFSAQQFPDLHSELNLSSLELGDSALYFCASSVEERGKNIQYFGAGTRLSVL.

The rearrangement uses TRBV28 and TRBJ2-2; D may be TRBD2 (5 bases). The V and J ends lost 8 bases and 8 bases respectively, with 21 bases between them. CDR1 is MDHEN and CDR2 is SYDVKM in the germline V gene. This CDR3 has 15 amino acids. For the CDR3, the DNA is TGTGCCAGCCAGGACGGAGGTATCTCCTGGGGGGAGCTGTTTTTT. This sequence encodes CASQDGGISWGELFF.

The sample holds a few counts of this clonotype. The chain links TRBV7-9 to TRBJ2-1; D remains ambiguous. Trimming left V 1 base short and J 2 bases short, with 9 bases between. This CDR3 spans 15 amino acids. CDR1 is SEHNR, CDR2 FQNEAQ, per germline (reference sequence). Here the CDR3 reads CASSLGRIAYNEQFF. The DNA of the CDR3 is TGTGCCAGCAGCTTAGGGCGGATAGCCTACAATGAGCAGTTCTTC.

The CDR3 reads CASSDRPGTPQYF. DNA for the CDR3: TGTGCCAGTAGTGATCGGCCCGGGACTCCGCAGTATTTT. This chain links TRBV19 with TRBJ2-3; D may be TRBD2 (6 bases). V shed 5 bases and J shed 10 bases, with 16 bases lying between them. This CDR3 has 13 amino acids. Germline CDR1 is LNHDA and CDR2 is SQIVND (reference sequence).

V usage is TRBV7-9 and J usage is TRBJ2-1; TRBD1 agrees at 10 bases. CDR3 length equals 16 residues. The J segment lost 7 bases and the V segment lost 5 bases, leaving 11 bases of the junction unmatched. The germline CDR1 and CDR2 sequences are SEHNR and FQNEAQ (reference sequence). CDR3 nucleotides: TGTGCCAGCAGCCCGGGTGAGACAGGGGGCTTAAATGAGCAGTTCTTC. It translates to CASSPGETGGLNEQFF.

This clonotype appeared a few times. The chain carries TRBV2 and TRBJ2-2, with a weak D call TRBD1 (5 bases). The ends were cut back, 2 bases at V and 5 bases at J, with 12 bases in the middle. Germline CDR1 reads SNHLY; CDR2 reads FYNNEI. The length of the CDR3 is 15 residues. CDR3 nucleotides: TGTGCCAGCAGTGAAATCCCAGGGCCGACCGGGGAGCTGTTTTTT. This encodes CASSEIPGPTGELFF.

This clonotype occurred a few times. The CDR3, as DNA: TGCGCCAGCAGCTTGGTCGTACTTCCGGGCACAGATACGCAGTATTTT. This encodes CASSLVVLPGTDTQYF. V gene TRBV5-1 combines with J gene TRBJ2-3, with D unclear. This CDR3 has 16 amino acids. V was pared by 0 bases and J by 1 base, with 12 bases between. Germline CDR1 and CDR2: SGHRS and YFSETQ.